This T cell receptor (beta chain) was recovered during a study of cytomegalovirus exposure and HLA in healthy donors. Measured with immunoSEQ multiplex PCR; TCRdb has only the in-frame clones, and not every one. The sample lists some 90,000 clones, about 96% seen once, with 0.78% in the top ten. The germline V and J ends were trimmed by 4 bases and 0 bases, with 13 bases remaining between them. CDR1 and CDR2 from the germline V gene are MGHDK and SYGVNS. CDR3 length equals 16 residues. The clonotype comes from a man between 18 and 29 years old in good health and CMV-seronegative. Sequencing input: PBMCs. This rearrangement joins TRBV25-1 to TRBJ1-5; tentatively, D is TRBD1 (6 bases). The CDR3 region has the DNA TGTGCCAGCAGTGGGCCAGGGGATTATAGCAATCAGCCCCAGCATTTT. Protein product: CASSGPGDYSNQPQHF.